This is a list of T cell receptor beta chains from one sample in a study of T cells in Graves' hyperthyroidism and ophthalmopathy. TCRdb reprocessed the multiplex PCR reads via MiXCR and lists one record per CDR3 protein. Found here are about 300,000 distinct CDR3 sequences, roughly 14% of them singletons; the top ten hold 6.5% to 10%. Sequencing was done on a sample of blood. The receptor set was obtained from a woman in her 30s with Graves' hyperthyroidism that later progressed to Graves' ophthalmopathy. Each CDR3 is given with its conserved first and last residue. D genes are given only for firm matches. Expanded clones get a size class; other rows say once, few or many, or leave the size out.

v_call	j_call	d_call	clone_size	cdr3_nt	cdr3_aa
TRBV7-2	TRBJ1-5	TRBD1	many	TGTGCCAGCAGCTCCGGGACAGGGGTCATGAATCAGCCCCAGCATTTT	CASSSGTGVMNQPQHF
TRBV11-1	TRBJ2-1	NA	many	TGTGCCAGCAGTGCCTACAATGAGCAGTTCTTC	CASSAYNEQFF
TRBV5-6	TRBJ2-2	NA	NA	TGTGCCAGCAGCTTGATGAGCTCCGGGGAGCTGTTTTTT	CASSLMSSGELFF
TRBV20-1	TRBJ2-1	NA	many	TGCAGTGCTGGCGGCTTGTCCTACAATGAGCAGTTCTTC	CSAGGLSYNEQFF
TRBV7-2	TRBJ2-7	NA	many	TGTGCCAGCAGCCCGAGACACGGGAGCTCCTACGAGCAGTACTTC	CASSPRHGSSYEQYF
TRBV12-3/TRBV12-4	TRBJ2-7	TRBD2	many	TGTGCCAGCAGTCCTCCAAGGGCAGCGGGAGACGAGCAGTACTTC	CASSPPRAAGDEQYF
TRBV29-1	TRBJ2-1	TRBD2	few	TGCAGCGTGGGGGTGACTAGCGGTGGAAGGGATGAGCAGTTCTTC	CSVGVTSGGRDEQFF
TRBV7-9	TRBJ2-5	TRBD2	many	TGTGCCAGCAGCACCGGGACTAGCGGAACGGAGACCCAGTACTTC	CASSTGTSGTETQYF
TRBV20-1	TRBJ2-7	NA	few	TGCAGTGCTAGAGGTTCGACAGACTACTACGAGCAGTACTTC	CSARGSTDYYEQYF
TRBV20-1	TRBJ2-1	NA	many	TGCAGTGCGCCGCGGACTGGAGCAAACAATGAGCAGTTCTTC	CSAPRTGANNEQFF
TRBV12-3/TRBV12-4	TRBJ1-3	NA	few	TGTGCCAGCAGTTTAGGGGCAGGGGAAGACACCATATATTTT	CASSLGAGEDTIYF